This TCR beta chain was obtained from a study of blood T cell repertoires in COVID-19. Study-wide context: From T cells, B-cell-depleted T cells, or PBMCs came the material, which was cDNA or gDNA.

From germline, CDR1 is MNHEY and CDR2 SVGEGT. The CDR3 sequence is 11 residues long. With V trimmed by 4 bases and J by 15 bases, 5 bases remained unmatched. In its sample, this clone was seen a few times. The protocol was immunoSEQ multiplex PCR, while the TCRdb copy is restricted to in-frame clones and leaves out a portion. The top ten clones hold about 12% of a sample with 200,000 to 250,000 clones, about 85% of them seen once. This sequence was found in a woman aged 18-29 years who had recovered from COVID-19. The J gene is TRBJ2-1, the V gene TRBV6-2 or TRBV6-3, with 8 bases matching TRBD2. Material: peripheral blood. The DNA for the CDR3 is TGTGCCAGCAGTTTCGGACTAGCTCGGTTCTTC. It is translated as CASSFGLARFF.